The rows below give T cell receptor beta chains drawn from one sample of a study of graft-versus-host responses after intestinal transplantation. Assay used: immunoSEQ multiplex PCR; TCRdb lists only in-frame clones, some missing. This sample has 130,000 to 150,000 clones, with roughly 91% found just once. The antigens these receptors bind are not known. The input for sequencing was unstimulated CD4+ T cells sorted from spleen or lymph node cells, taken before intestinal transplant. The receptors here all came from a human donor who received an intestinal transplant. The CDR3 runs from the conserved cysteine through the conserved F or W. The order of the fields is CDR3 protein, CDR3 DNA, V gene, D gene, clone size, J gene. The D gene is left open where the match is weak. Rows give clone size only sometimes, using once, few, many, or a class for an expanded clone.

CDR3: CASSSDTGTGTYEQYF
DNA: TGCGCCAGCAGCTCTGATACCGGGACAGGGACCTACGAGCAGTACTTC
V: TRBV5-1
D: TRBD1
size: .
J: TRBJ2-7

CDR3: CATSRLAGVVDEQFF
DNA: TGTGCCACCAGCAGGCTAGCGGGAGTAGTAGATGAGCAGTTCTTC
V: TRBV15
D: TRBD2
size: once
J: TRBJ2-1

CDR3: CASSPTSVDEQFF
DNA: TGCGCCAGCAGCCCGACTAGCGTGGATGAGCAGTTCTTC
V: TRBV5-1
D: TRBD2
size: .
J: TRBJ2-1

CDR3: CASRLLGSEQFF
DNA: TGTGCCAGCAGACTCCTAGGGAGTGAGCAGTTCTTC
V: TRBV28
D: .
size: .
J: TRBJ2-1

CDR3: CASSRGGGNSPLHF
DNA: TGTGCCAGCAGCCGAGGGGGAGGTAATTCACCCCTCCACTTT
V: TRBV28
D: .
size: .
J: TRBJ1-6

CDR3: CASSVEASGSGELFF
DNA: TGTGCCAGCAGCGTCGAGGCGAGCGGGAGCGGGGAGCTGTTTTTT
V: TRBV9
D: TRBD2
size: .
J: TRBJ2-2

CDR3: CASSQEPAGLGEDTQYF
DNA: TGTGCCAGCAGCCAAGAGCCGGCGGGACTAGGGGAAGATACGCAGTATTTT
V: TRBV14
D: TRBD2
size: .
J: TRBJ2-3

CDR3: CASSPGGWGIQYF
DNA: TGCGCCAGCAGCCCCGGGGGGTGGGGCATTCAGTACTTC
V: TRBV5-1
D: TRBD2
size: .
J: TRBJ2-4

CDR3: CASSKLMSIQKVSGTGLAKNIQYF
DNA: TGTGCCAGCAGCAAGTTAATGTCAATCCAGAAAGTCAGCGGAACGGGCCTAGCCAAAAACATTCAGTACTTC
V: TRBV21-1
D: .
size: .
J: TRBJ2-4

CDR3: CASSLGGDTEAFF
DNA: TGCGCCAGCAGCTTGGGTGGTGACACTGAAGCTTTCTTT
V: TRBV5-1
D: .
size: .
J: TRBJ1-1

CDR3: CASSLGGTGGASNQPQHF
DNA: TGCGCCAGCAGCTTGGGAGGGACAGGGGGCGCAAGCAATCAGCCCCAGCATTTT
V: TRBV5-1
D: TRBD1
size: .
J: TRBJ1-5

CDR3: CASSSTYEQYF
DNA: TGTGCCAGCAGCTCTACCTACGAGCAGTACTTC
V: TRBV5-6
D: .
size: .
J: TRBJ2-7

CDR3: CASSLQANYTF
DNA: TGTGCCAGCAGTCTCCAGGCGAACTACACCTTC
V: TRBV6-1
D: .
size: .
J: TRBJ1-2

CDR3: CAWTSIGQGGQETQYF
DNA: TGTGCCTGGACAAGTATAGGACAGGGGGGACAAGAGACCCAGTACTTC
V: TRBV30
D: TRBD1
size: few
J: TRBJ2-5

CDR3: CASSAAQGQDYGYTF
DNA: TGTGCCAGCAGCGCCGCCCAGGGGCAGGACTATGGCTACACCTTC
V: TRBV7-8
D: .
size: .
J: TRBJ1-2

CDR3: CASSMGQFSYEQYF
DNA: TGTGCCAGTAGTATGGGACAGTTCTCCTACGAGCAGTACTTC
V: TRBV19
D: TRBD1
size: few
J: TRBJ2-7

CDR3: CASSLLEGGGPQEQYF
DNA: TGTGCCAGCAGTCTGCTCGAAGGGGGAGGGCCGCAGGAGCAGTACTTC
V: TRBV28
D: .
size: .
J: TRBJ2-7

CDR3: CASSAIENYGYTF
DNA: TGTGCCAGCAGCGCGATTGAGAACTATGGCTACACCTTC
V: TRBV6-1
D: .
size: .
J: TRBJ1-2

CDR3: CASSYRAGGAINEQFF
DNA: TGTGCCAGCAGTTATAGAGCGGGAGGGGCGATTAATGAGCAGTTCTTC
V: TRBV7-3
D: TRBD2
size: .
J: TRBJ2-1

CDR3: CASRVAGARDIQYF
DNA: TGTGCCAGCAGGGTAGCGGGGGCCAGGGACATTCAGTACTTC
V: TRBV2
D: TRBD2
size: .
J: TRBJ2-4

CDR3: CASSSRILGTSGGNEQFF
DNA: TGTGCCAGCAGCTCCAGGATCCTAGGGACTAGCGGGGGGAATGAGCAGTTCTTC
V: TRBV5-4
D: TRBD2
size: .
J: TRBJ2-1

CDR3: CASSTRGLAGGVWETQYF
DNA: TGTGCCAGCAGTACACGGGGACTAGCGGGAGGGGTTTGGGAGACCCAGTACTTC
V: TRBV28
D: TRBD2
size: .
J: TRBJ2-5

CDR3: CASSIFPDQETQYF
DNA: TGCGCCAGTAGTATCTTCCCGGATCAAGAGACCCAGTACTTC
V: TRBV19
D: .
size: .
J: TRBJ2-5

CDR3: CSVGGGLNQPQHF
DNA: TGCAGCGTTGGGGGCGGACTCAATCAGCCCCAGCATTTT
V: TRBV29-1
D: .
size: .
J: TRBJ1-5

CDR3: CASSLGGTSGTYEQYF
DNA: TGTGCCAGCAGCTTAGGGGGGACTAGCGGTACCTACGAGCAGTACTTC
V: TRBV7-6
D: TRBD2
size: .
J: TRBJ2-7

CDR3: CASKPGAQPQHF
DNA: TGTGCCAGCAAGCCAGGGGCCCAGCCCCAGCATTTT
V: TRBV6-1
D: .
size: .
J: TRBJ1-5